A single TCR beta chain is shown here with its context. The specificity of this receptor is unknown. No quality values exist for individual bases; no much larger clone is one base distant. Including cysteine and phenylalanine, the CDR3 has 15 amino acids. The kept DNA is CDR3 alone, 45 bases in frame from the first base. V is shortened by 0 bases, J by 0 bases, and the region joining them spans 6 bases. CDR1 and CDR2, per the germline V gene (reference sequence), are SGHKS and YYEKEE. The sample is drawn from a study of blood T cell repertoires in COVID-19 (dated by TCRdb to about 2020). Looking at the study overall: Samples covering the acute and convalescent phases of COVID-19 were provided by collaborators in the United States, Italy and Spain. The prospective study material was composed of cDNA or gDNA derived from T cells, B-cell-depleted T cells, or PBMCs. The samples were drawn from the first 160 participants of the ongoing ImmuneRACE study and from roughly 1,300 subjects provided by 6 global collaborators. A de-identified subject ID, COVID-19 status, age in years and sex were almost always included in the sample metadata. Where HLA class I and class II types were available, the types were taken from metadata supplied by the sample provider, not from assay-based typing. Deeply sampled blood TCRbeta repertoires from subjects exposed to, actively infected with, or recovered from COVID-19 were included in the dataset. A freely available public database, intended as a resource for researchers studying the immune response to SARS-CoV-2, is where the repertoires were released.

TCRbeta CDR3 regions were amplified from genomic DNA by means of the immunoSEQ Assay, a bias-controlled multiplex PCR. The paper's processing steps were these. Within the assay, amplification of reference gene primers was used to estimate how many nucleated cells each sample contained. Sequence reads were collapsed and filtered to measure the absolute abundance of every unique TCRbeta CDR3 rearrangement. Productive Simpson clonality was computed per sample as the square root of Simpson's diversity index over productive rearrangements. The table comes from immuneACCESS by way of TCRdb, which keeps in-frame sequences with V and J called. Part of the clones is missing from these tables; in studies checked, under half for an unresolved V gene and the rest for unknown reasons. From that table come the V and J calls and clone size; the DNA was used to work out D and trimming. Here the sample has around 310,000 clones; around 87% occur a single time. The top ten constitute roughly 4.1% of the sample.

Beyond this particular receptor, the publication reports: Clinical and demographic metadata were provided uncurated, with the amount varying by source and participant.

Collaborating institutions collected whole blood in K2EDTA tubes following their own protocols. For TCRbeta analysis, collaborators shipped samples in one of three forms: frozen whole blood, isolated PBMCs, or DNA extracted from either of those sample types. The TCR comes from a woman between 50 and 59 years old with active or convalescent COVID-19. The rearranged chain carries TRBV5-5 and TRBJ1-4, with the D gene not clear enough to name. The sequencing input was peripheral blood. The DNA sequence is given as TGTGCCAGCAGCTTGGCTTCAGCAACTAATGAAAAACTGTTTTTT. Its coded protein is CASSLASATNEKLFF.